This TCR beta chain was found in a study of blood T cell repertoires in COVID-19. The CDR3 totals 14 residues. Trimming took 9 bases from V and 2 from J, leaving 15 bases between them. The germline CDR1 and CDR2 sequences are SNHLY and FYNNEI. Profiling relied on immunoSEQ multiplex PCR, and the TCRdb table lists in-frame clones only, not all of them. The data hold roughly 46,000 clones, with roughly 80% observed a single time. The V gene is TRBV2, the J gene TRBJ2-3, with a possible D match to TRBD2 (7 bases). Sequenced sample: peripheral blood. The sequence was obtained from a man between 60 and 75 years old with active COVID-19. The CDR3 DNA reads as TGTGCCAGTGGGGCGGGGGCCCTCACAGATACGCAGTATTTT. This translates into CASGAGALTDTQYF.